This T cell receptor (beta chain) was sequenced for a study of T cell responses to AZD1222 COVID-19 vaccine. In the case of this clone: Its antigen is undetermined.

Profiling relied on immunoSEQ multiplex PCR, and the TCRdb table lists in-frame clones only, not all of them. The data show 90,000 to 110,000 clones, 70% to 90% seen once. Trimming took 11 bases from V and 3 from J, leaving 14 bases between them. The CDR3 totals 14 residues. The V gene's germline CDR1 is LGHDT and CDR2 YNNKEL (reference sequence). Study observations and caveats: Donors, mostly white British, included more females; clonal diversity was possibly underestimated. Dominant at 160-218 and 743-854, vaccine-associated CD4 TCRs also spanned spike.

The chain uses TRBV3-1 (or the pseudogene TRBV3-2) and TRBJ1-6, with a tentative D call TRBD1 (5 bases). The clonotype originates from an adult in good health. The sample here was peripheral blood, taken on day 0 of AZD1222 vaccination. CDR3 DNA sequence: TGTGCCGCACGGGGCACAAGCTATAATTCACCCCTCCACTTT. It codes for CAARGTSYNSPLHF.